This T cell receptor beta chain came from a study of OX40 agonist ivuxolimab in advanced cancers. Looking at the study overall: The costimulatory receptor OX40 (CD134) was targeted by ivuxolimab, a fully human IgG2 agonistic monoclonal antibody. Intravenous ivuxolimab was administered to patients every 2 weeks at six dose levels: 0.01, 0.1, 0.3, 1.5, 3 and 10 mg/kg. Of the roughly 50 dose-escalation patients, hepatocellular carcinoma was present in approximately 20, melanoma in some 15, renal cell carcinoma in 9 and head and neck cancer in 9. In the dose-escalation cohort, approximately 82% of patients were male, and the mean age was approximately 60 years, with a range of about 20 to 79. The paper reports the monotherapy dose-escalation portion (N of about 56 patients) of the phase I ivuxolimab trial. Three dose-escalation patients achieved partial responses, one with hepatocellular carcinoma and two with cutaneous melanoma. Prior anti-PD-1, anti-PD-L1 or anti-CTLA-4 therapy was permitted, and checkpoint inhibitors had been received by less than 45% of dose-escalation patients. Peripheral TCRbeta sequencing was intended to test whether TCR sequence diversity was altered and clonal T-cell expansion was caused by ivuxolimab.

Patients with autoimmune disease history or receiving systemic immunosuppression were excluded from the trial. Peripheral blood for TCR sequencing was collected from all dose cohorts at baseline, on cycle 4 day 1, and on cycle 7 day 1. Samples came from an open-label, multicenter, first-in-human phase I dose-escalation trial of ivuxolimab. Adults with locally advanced or metastatic melanoma, renal cell carcinoma, hepatocellular carcinoma or head and neck squamous cell carcinoma were enrolled in the trial. Before TCR sequencing, CD4+ T cells and CD8+ T cells from peripheral blood were sorted into separate populations. The CDR3 starts with the cysteine, ends with the phenylalanine, and has 16 residues. Only the CDR3 DNA is retained, 48 bases long and in frame from the first base. V ends up 3 bases short and J 3 bases short, with an unmatched junction base count of 10. CDR1 and CDR2, per the germline V gene, are SGHDN and FVKESK.

To sequence the TCRbeta CDR3 region, genomic DNA was isolated from the sorted cells. TCRbeta CDR3 regions were sequenced using the immunoSEQ Assay. Sourced from immuneACCESS, this table was stored by TCRdb with only in-frame sequences that have V and J called. A share of the clones is absent; for the studies checked, an unresolved V gene accounts for under half, and the remainder has no known explanation. The sample contains some 69,000 clones, about nine tenths of them found a single time. Together, the top ten hold about 0.29% of the sample. The study at large found these results: After ivuxolimab, expanded clones were on average more numerous among CD8+ T cells than among CD4+ T cells. In the 0.1-3.0 mg/kg groups, partial responders had among the lowest normalized peripheral clonal expansion, particularly in CD8+ T cells. Low levels of normalized T-cell clonal expansion were also seen in some patients who did not respond. The antigen specificity of the clonally expanded peripheral T cells was not determined. At doses from 0.1 to 3.0 mg/kg, clonal expansion was seen in both CD4+ and CD8+ blood T cells between baseline and week 6.

On this clone: The antigen it recognizes is unknown. No per-base quality is available; no much larger clone lies one base away.

The material was CD4+ or CD8+ T cells sorted from blood, obtained in a trial of the OX40 agonist ivuxolimab. The chain employs TRBV14 and TRBJ1-2; the junction holds 7 bases that match TRBD1. The clonotype was recovered from an adult with an advanced solid tumor such as melanoma, head and neck, liver or kidney cancer. The CDR3 in this case is CASSHETGYADYGYTF. The base sequence is TGTGCCAGCAGCCACGAGACAGGGTATGCGGACTATGGCTACACCTTC.